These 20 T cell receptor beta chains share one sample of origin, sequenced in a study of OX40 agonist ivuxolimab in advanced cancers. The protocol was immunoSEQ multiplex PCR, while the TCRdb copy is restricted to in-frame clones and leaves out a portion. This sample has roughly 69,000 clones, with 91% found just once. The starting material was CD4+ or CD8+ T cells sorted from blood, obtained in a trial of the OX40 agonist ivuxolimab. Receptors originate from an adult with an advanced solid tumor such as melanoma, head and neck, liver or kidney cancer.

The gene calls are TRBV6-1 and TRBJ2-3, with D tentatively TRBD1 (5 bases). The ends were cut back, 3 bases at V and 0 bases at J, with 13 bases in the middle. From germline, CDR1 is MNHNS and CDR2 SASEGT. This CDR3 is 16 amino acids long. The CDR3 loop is CASSDHDRLSTDTQYF. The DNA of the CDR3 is TGTGCCAGCAGTGACCATGACAGACTGAGCACAGATACGCAGTATTTT.

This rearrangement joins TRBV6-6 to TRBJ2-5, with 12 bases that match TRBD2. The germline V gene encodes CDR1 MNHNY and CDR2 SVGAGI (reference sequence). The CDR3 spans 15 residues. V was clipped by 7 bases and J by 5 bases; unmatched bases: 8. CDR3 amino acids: CASNPLAGGWETQYF. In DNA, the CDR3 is TGTGCCAGCAACCCACTAGCGGGAGGATGGGAGACCCAGTACTTC.

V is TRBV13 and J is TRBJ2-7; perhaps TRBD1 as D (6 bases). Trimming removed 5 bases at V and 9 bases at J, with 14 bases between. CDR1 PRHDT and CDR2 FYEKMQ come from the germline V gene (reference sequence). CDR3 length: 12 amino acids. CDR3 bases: TGTGCCAGCAGCCTAACCCGAGGGGGGCAGTACTTC. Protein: CASSLTRGGQYF.

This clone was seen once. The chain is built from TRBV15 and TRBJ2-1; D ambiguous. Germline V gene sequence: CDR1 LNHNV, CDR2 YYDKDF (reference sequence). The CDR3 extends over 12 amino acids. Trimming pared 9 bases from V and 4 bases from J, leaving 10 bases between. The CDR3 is CATTLDYNEQFF. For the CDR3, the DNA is TGTGCCACTACCCTAGATTACAATGAGCAGTTCTTC.

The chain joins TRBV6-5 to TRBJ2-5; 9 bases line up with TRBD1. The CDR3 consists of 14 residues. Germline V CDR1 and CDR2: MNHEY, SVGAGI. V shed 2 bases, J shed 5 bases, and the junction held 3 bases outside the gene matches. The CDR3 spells CASSYTGGDETQYF. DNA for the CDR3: TGTGCCAGCAGTTACACAGGGGGCGACGAGACCCAGTACTTC.

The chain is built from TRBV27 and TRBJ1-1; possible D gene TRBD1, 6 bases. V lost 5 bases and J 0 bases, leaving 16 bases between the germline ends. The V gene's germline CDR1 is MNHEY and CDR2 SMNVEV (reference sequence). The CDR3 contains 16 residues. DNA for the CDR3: TGTGCCAGCAGTCCGGACAGCCGAGAAATGAACACTGAAGCTTTCTTT. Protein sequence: CASSPDSREMNTEAFF.

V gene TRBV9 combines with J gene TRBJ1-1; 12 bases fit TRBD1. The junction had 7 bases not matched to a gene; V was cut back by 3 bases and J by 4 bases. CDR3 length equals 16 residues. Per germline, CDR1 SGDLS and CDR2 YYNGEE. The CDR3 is CASSAGTGGGSTEAFF. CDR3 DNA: TGTGCCAGCAGCGCCGGGACAGGGGGCGGAAGCACTGAAGCTTTCTTT.

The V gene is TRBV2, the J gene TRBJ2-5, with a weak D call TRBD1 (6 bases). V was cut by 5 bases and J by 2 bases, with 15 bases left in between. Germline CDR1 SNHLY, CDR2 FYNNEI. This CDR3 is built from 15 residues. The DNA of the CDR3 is TGTGCCAGCAGTCCGATCAGGGGTCTACAAGAGACCCAGTACTTC. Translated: CASSPIRGLQETQYF.

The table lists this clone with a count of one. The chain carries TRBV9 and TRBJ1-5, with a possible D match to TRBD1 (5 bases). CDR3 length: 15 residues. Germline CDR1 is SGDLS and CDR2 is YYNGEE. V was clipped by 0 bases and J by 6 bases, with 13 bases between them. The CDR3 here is CASSVGTGHGQPQHF. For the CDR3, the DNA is TGTGCCAGCAGCGTAGGTACAGGTCATGGTCAGCCCCAGCATTTT.

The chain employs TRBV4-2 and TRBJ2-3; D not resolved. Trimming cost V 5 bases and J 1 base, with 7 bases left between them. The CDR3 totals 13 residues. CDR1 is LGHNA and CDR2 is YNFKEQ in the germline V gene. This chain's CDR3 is CASSLWGTDTQYF. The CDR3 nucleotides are TGTGCCAGCAGCTTGTGGGGCACAGATACGCAGTATTTT.

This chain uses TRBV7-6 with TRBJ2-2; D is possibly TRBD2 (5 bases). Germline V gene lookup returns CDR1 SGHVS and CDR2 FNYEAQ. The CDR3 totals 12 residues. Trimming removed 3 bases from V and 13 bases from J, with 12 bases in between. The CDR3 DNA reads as TGTGCCAGCAGCTTTGCCGCGGGCGGGCTGTTTTTT. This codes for CASSFAAGGLFF.

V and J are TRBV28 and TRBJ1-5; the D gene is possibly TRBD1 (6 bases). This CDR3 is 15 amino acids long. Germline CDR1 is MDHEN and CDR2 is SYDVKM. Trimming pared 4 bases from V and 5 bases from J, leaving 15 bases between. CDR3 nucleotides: TGTGCCAGCAGTTCCTACAGGGAGGGCCATCAGCCCCAGCATTTT. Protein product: CASSSYREGHQPQHF.

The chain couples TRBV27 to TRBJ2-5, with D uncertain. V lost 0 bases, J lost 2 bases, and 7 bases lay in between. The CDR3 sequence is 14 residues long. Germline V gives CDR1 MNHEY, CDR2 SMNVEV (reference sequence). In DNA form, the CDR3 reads TGTGCCAGCAGTTTATCTAACGGGCAAGAGACCCAGTACTTC. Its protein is CASSLSNGQETQYF.

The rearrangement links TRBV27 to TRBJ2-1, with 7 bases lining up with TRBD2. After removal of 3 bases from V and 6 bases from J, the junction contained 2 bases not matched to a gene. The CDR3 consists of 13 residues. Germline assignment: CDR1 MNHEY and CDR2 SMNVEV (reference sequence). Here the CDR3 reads CASSLGGSNEQFF. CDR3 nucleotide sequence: TGTGCCAGCAGTTTGGGCGGGAGCAATGAGCAGTTCTTC.

CDR3 nucleotides: TGTGCCAGCAGAGGGGTCTCCTACGAGCAGTACTTC. Translated, it gives CASRGVSYEQYF. The chain employs TRBV28 and TRBJ2-7; tentative D call: TRBD1 (5 bases). The V end lost 6 bases, the J end lost 0 bases, and 6 bases lay between the germline ends. Germline CDR1 reads MDHEN; CDR2 reads SYDVKM. The CDR3 has 12 residues.

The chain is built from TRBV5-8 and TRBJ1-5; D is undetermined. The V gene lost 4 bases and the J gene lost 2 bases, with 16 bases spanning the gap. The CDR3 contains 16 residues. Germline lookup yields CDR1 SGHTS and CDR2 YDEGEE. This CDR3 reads CASSLTLNRGNQPQHF. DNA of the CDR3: TGTGCCAGCAGCCTGACGCTCAATAGAGGCAATCAGCCCCAGCATTTT. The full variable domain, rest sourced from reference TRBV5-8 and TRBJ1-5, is EAGVTQSPTHLIKTRGQQATLRCSPISGHTSVYWYQQALGLGLQFLLWYDEGEERNRGNFPPRFSGRQFPNYSSELNVNALELEDSALYLCASSLTLNRGNQPQHFGDGTRLSIL.

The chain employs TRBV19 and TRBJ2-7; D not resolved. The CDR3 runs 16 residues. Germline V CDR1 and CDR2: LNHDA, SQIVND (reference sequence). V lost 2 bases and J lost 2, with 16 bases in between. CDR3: CASSINGLSAAYEQYF. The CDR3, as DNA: TGTGCCAGTAGTATAAATGGCTTAAGTGCAGCCTACGAGCAGTACTTC.

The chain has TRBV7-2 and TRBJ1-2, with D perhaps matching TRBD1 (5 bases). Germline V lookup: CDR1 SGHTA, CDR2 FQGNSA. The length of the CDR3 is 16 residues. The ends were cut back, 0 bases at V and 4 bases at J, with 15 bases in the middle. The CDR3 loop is CASSLAPGGEGYGYTF. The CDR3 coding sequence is TGTGCCAGCAGCTTAGCCCCGGGGGGGGAGGGCTATGGCTACACCTTC.

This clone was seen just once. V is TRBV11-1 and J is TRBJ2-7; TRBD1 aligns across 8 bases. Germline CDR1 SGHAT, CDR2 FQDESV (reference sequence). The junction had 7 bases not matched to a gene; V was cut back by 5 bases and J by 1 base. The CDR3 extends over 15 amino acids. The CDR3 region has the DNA TGTGCCAGCAGCGAGGGGACAGGCGTTTCCTACGAGCAGTACTTC. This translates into CASSEGTGVSYEQYF.

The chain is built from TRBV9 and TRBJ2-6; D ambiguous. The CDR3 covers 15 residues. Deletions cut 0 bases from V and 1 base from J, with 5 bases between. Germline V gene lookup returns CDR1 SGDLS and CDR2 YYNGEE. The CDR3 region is CASSVGVSGANVLTF. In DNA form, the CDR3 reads TGTGCCAGCAGCGTAGGAGTGTCTGGGGCCAACGTCCTGACTTTC.